The T cell receptor beta chain under discussion was sequenced for a study of tumor-infiltrating lymphocytes in primary liver carcinoma. Findings and caveats of the study: Tumor specimens were characterized by a significantly higher top-250-clone fraction than blood (p = 0.039).

TCR beta cDNA was reverse-transcribed from 400 to 500 ng of total RNA. The reaction used a constant-region primer and ProtoScript II reverse transcriptase. Slightly modified ARM-PCR served as the procedure for the TCR beta libraries. These libraries came from three rounds of nested multiplex PCR. TRBV1-TRBV30 forward primers paired with a C-beta reverse primer drove the first two PCR rounds, roughly 9 cycles each. Using its own MiXCR run on the multiplex PCR reads, TCRdb lists one record per CDR3 protein. Of approximately 110,000 distinct CDR3 sequences detected, 64% appear once; the ten largest clones hold about 8%. Total RNA and DNA came together from approximately 20-30 mg of bulk tissue without cell sorting. For each tumor, five separate regions were sampled. To note about this clonotype: What it recognizes is unknown.

CDR1 SGHRS and CDR2 YFSETQ come from the germline V gene. V was pared by 4 bases and J by 12 bases, with 8 bases of the junction left unmatched. The CDR3 is made up of 12 amino acids. The V call is TRBV5-1, the J call TRBJ2-5, with 8 positions matching TRBD1. Sequencing was performed on liver tumor tissue from sampling region 3. Subset indicated: tumor region T3, left-lateral pole. The TCR was taken from a woman aged 55-69 years with primary liver carcinoma and hepatitis B virus infection. The CDR3 DNA is TGCGCCAGCAGCGTGGACAGGGCCCTCGAGTACTTC. Residues: CASSVDRALEYF.